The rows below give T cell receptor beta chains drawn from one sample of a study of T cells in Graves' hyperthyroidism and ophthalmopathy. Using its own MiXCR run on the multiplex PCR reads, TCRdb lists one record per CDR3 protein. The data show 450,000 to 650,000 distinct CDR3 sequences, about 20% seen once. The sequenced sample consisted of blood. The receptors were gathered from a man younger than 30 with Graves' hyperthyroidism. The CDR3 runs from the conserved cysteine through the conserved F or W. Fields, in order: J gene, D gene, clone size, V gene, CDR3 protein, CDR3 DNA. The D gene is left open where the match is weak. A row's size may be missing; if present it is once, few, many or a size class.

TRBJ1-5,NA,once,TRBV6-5,CASSFLGNNQPQHF,TGTGCCAGCAGTTTTTTGGGAAACAATCAGCCCCAGCATTTT
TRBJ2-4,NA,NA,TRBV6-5,CASSYGGSGDIQYF,TGTGCCAGCAGTTACGGGGGATCAGGGGACATTCAGTACTTC
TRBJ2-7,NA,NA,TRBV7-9,CASSLEVYEQYF,TGTGCCAGCAGCTTAGAAGTGTACGAGCAGTACTTC
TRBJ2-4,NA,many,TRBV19,CASRSGVDIQYF,TGTGCCAGTAGATCGGGGGTGGACATTCAGTACTTC
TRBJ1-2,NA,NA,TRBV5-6,CASSLVQADYGYTF,TGTGCCAGCAGCCTAGTTCAGGCTGACTATGGCTACACCTTC
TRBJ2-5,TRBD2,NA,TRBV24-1,CATSDSRVGRETQYF,TGTGCCACCAGTGACTCCCGGGTCGGGAGGGAGACCCAGTACTTC
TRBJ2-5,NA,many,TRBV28,CASRGAGQETQYF,TGTGCCAGCAGGGGGGCGGGGCAAGAGACCCAGTACTTC
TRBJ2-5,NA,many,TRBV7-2,CASSLGAGPQETQYF,TGTGCCAGCAGCCTCGGGGCGGGTCCCCAAGAGACCCAGTACTTC
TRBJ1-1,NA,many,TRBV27,CASSSDSWNTEAFF,TGTGCCAGCAGTTCGGACAGCTGGAACACTGAAGCTTTCTTT
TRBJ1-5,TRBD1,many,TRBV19,CASYGQDNQPQHF,TGTGCCAGCTACGGACAGGACAATCAGCCCCAGCATTTT
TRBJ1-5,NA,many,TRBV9,CASSRDNQPQHF,TGTGCCAGCAGCCGGGACAATCAGCCCCAGCATTTT
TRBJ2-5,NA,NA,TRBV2,CAVFQETQYF,TGTGCCGTCTTCCAAGAGACCCAGTACTTC
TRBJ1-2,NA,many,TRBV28,CASSLHHSRESPYGYTF,TGTGCCAGCAGTTTACATCACTCTCGGGAGAGCCCTTATGGCTACACCTTC
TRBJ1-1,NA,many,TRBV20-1,CSARFHLNTEAFF,TGCAGTGCTAGATTTCACCTGAACACTGAAGCTTTCTTT
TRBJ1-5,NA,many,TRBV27,CASRELDSNQPQHF,TGTGCCAGCAGGGAGCTGGATAGCAATCAGCCCCAGCATTTT
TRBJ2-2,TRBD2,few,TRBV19,CASSLLAGGPSGELFF,TGTGCCAGTAGTCTTCTAGCGGGGGGGCCTTCCGGGGAGCTGTTTTTT
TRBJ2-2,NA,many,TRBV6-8,CASRDMRANTGELFF,TGTGCCAGCAGGGACATGCGGGCGAACACCGGGGAGCTGTTTTTT
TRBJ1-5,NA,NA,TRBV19,CASSMGGWGNQPQHF,TGTGCCAGTAGTATGGGGGGCTGGGGCAATCAGCCCCAGCATTTT
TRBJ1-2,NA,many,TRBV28,CASSLRQGTGGYTF,TGTGCCAGCAGTTTGAGGCAGGGGACTGGTGGCTACACCTTC
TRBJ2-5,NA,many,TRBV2,CASRAALRETQYF,TGTGCCAGCAGGGCGGCCCTCCGTGAGACCCAGTACTTC
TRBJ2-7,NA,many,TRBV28,CASTPQGGPYEQYF,TGTGCCAGCACCCCGCAGGGCGGACCCTACGAGCAGTACTTC
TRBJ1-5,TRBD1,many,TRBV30,CAWSQGVANQPQHF,TGTGCCTGGTCCCAGGGGGTGGCCAATCAGCCCCAGCATTTT
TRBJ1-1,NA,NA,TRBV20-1,CSARVEGWTEAFF,TGCAGTGCTAGAGTGGAGGGCTGGACTGAAGCTTTCTTT
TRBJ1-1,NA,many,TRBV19,CASSISRANTEAFF,TGTGCCAGTAGTATTTCCAGAGCTAACACTGAAGCTTTCTTT
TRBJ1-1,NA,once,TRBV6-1,CASSEAEGSAEAFF,TGTGCCAGCAGTGAAGCTGAGGGATCCGCTGAAGCTTTCTTT
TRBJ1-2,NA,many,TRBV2,CASSESRGDYGYTF,TGTGCCAGCAGTGAGAGCAGGGGTGACTATGGCTACACCTTC
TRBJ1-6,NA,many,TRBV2,CASSGGTRGNSPLHF,TGTGCCAGCAGCGGCGGGACAAGGGGTAATTCACCCCTCCACTTT
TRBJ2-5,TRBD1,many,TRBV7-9,CASSSGQGTETQYF,TGTGCCAGCAGCTCGGGACAGGGGACGGAGACCCAGTACTTC
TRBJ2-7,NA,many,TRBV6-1,CASSEYGRSYEQYF,TGTGCCAGCAGTGAATATGGGAGATCCTACGAGCAGTACTTC
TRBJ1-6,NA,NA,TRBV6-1,CASSARDTPLHF,TGTGCCAGCAGTGCTAGGGACACACCCCTCCACTTT
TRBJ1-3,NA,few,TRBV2,CASSAMGLSGNTIYF,TGTGCCAGCAGTGCCATGGGCCTCTCTGGAAACACCATATATTTT
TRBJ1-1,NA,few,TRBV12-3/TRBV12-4,CASAYPPGDTEAFF,TGTGCCAGCGCTTACCCCCCAGGGGACACTGAAGCTTTCTTT
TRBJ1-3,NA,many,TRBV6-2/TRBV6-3,CASSYVPPGNTIYF,TGTGCCAGCAGTTACGTACCCCCTGGAAACACCATATATTTT
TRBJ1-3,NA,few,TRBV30,CAWSVTVNSGNTIYF,TGTGCCTGGAGTGTAACAGTGAACTCTGGAAACACCATATATTTT
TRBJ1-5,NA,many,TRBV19,CASSSPGQGYRQPQHF,TGTGCCAGTAGTTCCCCCGGGCAGGGGTATCGTCAGCCCCAGCATTTT
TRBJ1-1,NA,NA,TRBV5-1,CACSYNGRSPNSFF,TGCGCCTGCAGCTACAATGGCAGGAGCCCAAATTCTTTCTTT
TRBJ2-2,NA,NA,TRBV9,CASSVEGGYTGELFF,TGTGCCAGCAGCGTAGAAGGAGGGTACACCGGGGAGCTGTTTTTT
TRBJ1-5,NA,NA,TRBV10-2,CASRLDGSNQPQHF,TGCGCCAGCAGACTCGACGGTAGCAATCAGCCCCAGCATTTT
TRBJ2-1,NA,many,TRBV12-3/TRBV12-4,CASSPDSSYNEQFF,TGTGCCAGCAGTCCGGACAGCTCCTACAATGAGCAGTTCTTC
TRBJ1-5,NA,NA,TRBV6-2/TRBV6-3,CASSSVLTAQHF,TGTGCCAGCAGTTCAGTTTTGACGGCCCAGCATTTT
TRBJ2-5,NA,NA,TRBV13,CAGSLEGGETQYF,TGTGCCGGCAGCTTAGAAGGGGGAGAGACCCAGTACTTC
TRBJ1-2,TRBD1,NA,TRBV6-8,CASSYHLGEGANGYTF,TGTGCCAGCAGTTATCATCTCGGCGAGGGGGCGAATGGCTACACCTTC
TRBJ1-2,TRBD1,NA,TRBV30,CAWILQTGGGGYTF,TGTGCCTGGATACTCCAAACAGGGGGCGGTGGCTACACCTTC
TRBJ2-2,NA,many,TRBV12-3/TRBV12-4,CASSPRGATGELFF,TGTGCCAGCAGCCCTCGAGGGGCAACCGGGGAGCTGTTTTTT
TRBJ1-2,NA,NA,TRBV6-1,CASSDGFAGTYGYTF,TGTGCCAGCAGCGATGGATTCGCAGGAACCTATGGCTACACCTTC
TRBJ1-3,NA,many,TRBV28,CASSWGPVSGNTIYF,TGTGCCAGCAGTTGGGGGCCAGTCTCTGGAAACACCATATATTTT